The T cell receptor beta chain described here comes from a study of CD8 T cells in ankylosing spondylitis. Whole-study findings and limits: Prior literature has documented some motif variants in synovial fluid and blood from reactive arthritis. The authors reported significant enrichment of disease-linked clones in matched ankylosing spondylitis synovial fluid. In ankylosing spondylitis blood, a motif of roughly 8 highly homologous TCR beta variants appeared characteristic.

Looked up from germline, CDR1 is SGHTS and CDR2 is YDEGEE. V lost 3 bases and J 0 bases, leaving 14 bases between the germline ends. CDR3 length: 16 residues. A few counts support this clonotype. Antigen unknown. The TCR beta libraries were generated through quantitative 5'-RACE incorporating molecular barcodes. Using its own MiXCR run on the 5' RACE reads, TCRdb lists one record per CDR3 protein. The table has about 390,000 distinct CDR3 sequences, 20% to 25% seen once. Sequencing input: blood, either unsorted or a sorted T cell fraction (not recorded which). The sequence derives from a male donor with ankylosing spondylitis. This sequence joins TRBV5-8 and TRBJ2-3; D possibly corresponds to TRBD1 (6 bases). CDR3 residues: CASSSATGLSTDTQYF. The CDR3 bases are TGTGCCAGCAGCTCAGCGACAGGTTTAAGCACAGATACGCAGTATTTT.